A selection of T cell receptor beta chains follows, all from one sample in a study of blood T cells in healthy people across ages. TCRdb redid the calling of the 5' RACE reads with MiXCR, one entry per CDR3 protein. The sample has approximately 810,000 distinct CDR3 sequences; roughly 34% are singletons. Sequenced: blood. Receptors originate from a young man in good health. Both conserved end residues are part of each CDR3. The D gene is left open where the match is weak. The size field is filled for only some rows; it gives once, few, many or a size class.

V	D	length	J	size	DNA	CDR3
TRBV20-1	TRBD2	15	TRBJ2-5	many	TGCAGTGCTAGAGTAGCGGGGGAGATCCAAGAGACCCAGTACTTC	CSARVAGEIQETQYF
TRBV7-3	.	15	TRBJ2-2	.	TGTGCCAGCAGCCCCCCCTGGGGAGAGACCGGGGAGCTGTTTTTT	CASSPPWGETGELFF
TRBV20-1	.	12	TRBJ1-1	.	TGCAGTACGGAACAGGCGGCCCTCGGAGCTTTCTTT	CSTEQAALGAFF
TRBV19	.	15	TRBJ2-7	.	TGTGCCAGTAGTATTGGCTCAGGGCCCTTCTACGAGCAGTACTTC	CASSIGSGPFYEQYF
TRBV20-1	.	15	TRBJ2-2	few	TGCAGTGCTAGAGCGCGGGACACCTCCACCGGGGAGCTGTTTTTT	CSARARDTSTGELFF
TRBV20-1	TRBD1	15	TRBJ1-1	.	TGCAGTGCTCCGAACCGGGACAGGGGGAACACTGAAGCTTTCTTT	CSAPNRDRGNTEAFF
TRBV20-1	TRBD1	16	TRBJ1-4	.	TGCAGTGCTAGAGTGGGACAGGGGGCTAGGAGTGAAAAACTGTTTTTT	CSARVGQGARSEKLFF
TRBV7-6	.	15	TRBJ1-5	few	TGTGCCAGCAGCTTAAGGGGGGAAGCGGGTCAGCCCCAGCATTTT	CASSLRGEAGQPQHF
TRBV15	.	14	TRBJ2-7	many	TGTGCCACCAGCGATAGACAGGAATCCTACGAGCAGTACTTC	CATSDRQESYEQYF
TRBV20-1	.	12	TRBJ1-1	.	TGCAGTGCTAGTAACGGGTACACTGAAGCTTTCTTT	CSASNGYTEAFF
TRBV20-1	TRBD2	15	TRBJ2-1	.	TGCAGTGCTGCGACTGGCGGGAGGTACTACAATGAGCAGTTCTTC	CSAATGGRYYNEQFF
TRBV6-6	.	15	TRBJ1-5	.	TGTGCCAGCAGTTACGGCGCCGGAGGCGATCAGCCCCAGCATTTT	CASSYGAGGDQPQHF
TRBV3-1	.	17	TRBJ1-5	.	TGTGCCAGCAGCCAAGATTGGGGTGGGTATACGGTCCAGCCCCAGCATTTT	CASSQDWGGYTVQPQHF
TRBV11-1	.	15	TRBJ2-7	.	TGTGCCAGCAGCCCCCCAAGTTATCTCCCCAATGAGCAGTACTTC	CASSPPSYLPNEQYF
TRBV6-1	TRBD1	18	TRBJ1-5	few	TGTGCCAGCAACAAGACAGGGGCTATGAATTATAGCAATCAGCCCCAGCATTTT	CASNKTGAMNYSNQPQHF
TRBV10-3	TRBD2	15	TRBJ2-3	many	TGTGCCAGCGCCTCCGGGGGGTTGGGTACAGATACGCAGTATTTT	CASASGGLGTDTQYF
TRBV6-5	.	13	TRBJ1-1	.	TGTGCCAGCAGTTACTCAGAATCCACTGAAGCTTTCTTT	CASSYSESTEAFF
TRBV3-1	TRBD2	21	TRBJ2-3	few	TGTGCCAGCAGCCAATTAGTGTGGGAACTAGCGGGGGTTAGGTCGTCTGATACGCAGTATTTT	CASSQLVWELAGVRSSDTQYF
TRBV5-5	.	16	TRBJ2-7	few	TGTGCCAGCAGCCGCACACCTATCTCGAGGGGTTACGAGCAGTACTTC	CASSRTPISRGYEQYF
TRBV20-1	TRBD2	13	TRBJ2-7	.	TGCAGTGCTGGCCCCCCGGGAGGCAACGAGCAGTACTTC	CSAGPPGGNEQYF
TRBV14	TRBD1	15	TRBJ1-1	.	TGTGCCAGCAGCCAAGACGGGACAGGGATCTCTGAAGCTTTCTTT	CASSQDGTGISEAFF
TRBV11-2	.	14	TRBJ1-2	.	TGTGCCAGCAGCTCCCCAGGCAGGGAAGGAGGCTACACCTTC	CASSSPGREGGYTF
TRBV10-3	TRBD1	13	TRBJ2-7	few	TGTGCCATCAGAGAGACAGGGGTGGGTGAGCAGTACTTC	CAIRETGVGEQYF
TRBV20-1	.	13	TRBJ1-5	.	TGCAGTGCTACAGGGGATAGCAATCAGCCCCAGCATTTT	CSATGDSNQPQHF
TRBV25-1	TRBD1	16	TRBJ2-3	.	TGTGCCAGCAGTACCCGACAGGGGCACCTACCAGATACGCAGTATTTT	CASSTRQGHLPDTQYF
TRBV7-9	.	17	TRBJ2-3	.	TGTGCCAGCAGCACCCCCTATACAGGTGCCCGGCCAGATACGCAGTATTTT	CASSTPYTGARPDTQYF
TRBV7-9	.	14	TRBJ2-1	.	TGTGCCAGCAGCTTGGCGAAGGGAGGCAATGAGCAGTTCTTC	CASSLAKGGNEQFF
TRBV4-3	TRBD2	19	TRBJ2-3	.	TGCGCCAGCAGCCAAGATTTCGTCGCTAGCGGGGGGGCGGACGATACGCAGTATTTT	CASSQDFVASGGADDTQYF
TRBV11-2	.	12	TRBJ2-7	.	TGTGCCACCGAGGGCCCTAACTACGAGCAGTACTTC	CATEGPNYEQYF
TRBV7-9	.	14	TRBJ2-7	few	TGTGCCAGCAGCTTAGTATCTCAGGGAAACGAGCAGTACTTC	CASSLVSQGNEQYF
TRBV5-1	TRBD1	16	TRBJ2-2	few	TGCGCCAGCAGCTTGGGCCCTAGACAGGGGGCCGGGGAGCTGTTTTTT	CASSLGPRQGAGELFF
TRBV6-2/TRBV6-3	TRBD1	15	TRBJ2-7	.	TGTGCGAGCACCCAATACAGGGGGCACTCCTACGAGGAGTACTTC	CASTQYRGHSYEEYF
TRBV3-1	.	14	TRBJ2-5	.	TGTGCCAGCAGCCAAGACGCACTACCAAGGACCCAGTACTTC	CASSQDALPRTQYF
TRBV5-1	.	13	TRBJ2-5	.	TGCGCCAGCAGCTTGGCCTTAGGGGAGACCCAGTACTTC	CASSLALGETQYF
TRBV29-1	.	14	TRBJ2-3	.	TGCAGCGTTCTATCGGGGACTCGCACAGATACGCAGTATTTT	CSVLSGTRTDTQYF
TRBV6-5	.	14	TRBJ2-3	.	TGTGCCAGCACCGCGAAGGTGGGGGCAGATACGCAGTATTTT	CASTAKVGADTQYF
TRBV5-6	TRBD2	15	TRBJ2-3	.	TGTGCCAGCAGCTTGAGTCCAGCGGGGGCAGATACGCAGTATTTT	CASSLSPAGADTQYF
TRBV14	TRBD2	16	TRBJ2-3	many	TGTGCCAGCAGCCCTGGACTAGCGGGCCTCCGGGATACGCAGTATTTT	CASSPGLAGLRDTQYF
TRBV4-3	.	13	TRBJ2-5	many	TGCGCCAGCAGCCAAGTCCTGGGAGAGACCCAGTACTTC	CASSQVLGETQYF
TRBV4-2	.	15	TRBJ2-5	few	TGTGCCAGCAGCCAAGGAAATGGGGGAGAAGAGACCCAGTACTTC	CASSQGNGGEETQYF
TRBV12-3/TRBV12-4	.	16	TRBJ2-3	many	TGTGCCAGCAGTTTAGCGGACAGCGGGGGCACAGATACGCAGTATTTT	CASSLADSGGTDTQYF
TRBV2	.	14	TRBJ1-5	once	TGTGCCAGCGTCAGCGAGTTTAGCAATCAGCCCCAGCATTTT	CASVSEFSNQPQHF
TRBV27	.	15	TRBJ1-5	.	TGTGCCAGCACAATCGAAGGGGGGCAAAATCAGCCCCAGCATTTT	CASTIEGGQNQPQHF
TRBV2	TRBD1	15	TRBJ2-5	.	TGTGCCAGCAGTGAGACGACAGGGTCCCAAGAGACCCAGTACTTC	CASSETTGSQETQYF
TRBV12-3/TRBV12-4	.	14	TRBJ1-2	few	TGTGCCAGCAGCCCCCGGACCCTGGGGCATGGCTACACCTTC	CASSPRTLGHGYTF
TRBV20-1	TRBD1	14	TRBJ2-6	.	TGCAGTGCTACACAGGGGGCTGGGGCCAACGTCCTGACTTTC	CSATQGAGANVLTF
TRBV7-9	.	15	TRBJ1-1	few	TGTGCCAGCAGCTTAGCGGATAGGGATAACACTGAAGCTTTCTTT	CASSLADRDNTEAFF
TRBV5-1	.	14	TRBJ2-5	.	TGCGCCAGCAGCTTGGCCGCAATCAACGATGAGCAGTACTTC	CASSLAAINDEQYF